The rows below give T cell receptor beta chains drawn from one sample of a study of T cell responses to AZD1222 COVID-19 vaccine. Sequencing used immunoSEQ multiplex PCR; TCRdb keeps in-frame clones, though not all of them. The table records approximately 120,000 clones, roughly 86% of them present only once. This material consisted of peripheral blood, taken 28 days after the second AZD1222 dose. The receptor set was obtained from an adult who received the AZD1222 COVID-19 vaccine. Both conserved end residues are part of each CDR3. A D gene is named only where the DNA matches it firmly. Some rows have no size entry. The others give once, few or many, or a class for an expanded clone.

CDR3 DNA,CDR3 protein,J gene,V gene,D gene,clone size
TGCAGCGTTGAAGATCTTTGGGGGGCCAAAAACATTCAGTACTTC,CSVEDLWGAKNIQYF,TRBJ2-4,TRBV29-1,NA,NA
TGCGCCAGCAGCCAAAACAGGGGGCCCCCCTACGAGCAGTACTTC,CASSQNRGPPYEQYF,TRBJ2-7,TRBV4-3,TRBD1,NA
TGCAGCGTTGAAGATTGGGCTAGCGGGGACTACGAGCAGTACTTC,CSVEDWASGDYEQYF,TRBJ2-7,TRBV29-1,TRBD2,NA
TGTGCCAGCAGCCGAGAAGGACAGGGGGCGAATGGCTACACCTTC,CASSREGQGANGYTF,TRBJ1-2,TRBV5-4,TRBD1,NA
TGTGCCAGCAGCTTAGATCGAGTAGCGGGAGGGAGGAGGTCCTACAATGAGCAGTTCTTC,CASSLDRVAGGRRSYNEQFF,TRBJ2-1,TRBV11-3,TRBD2,NA
TGTGCCTGGAGGAGAGTCCTGAACACTGAAGCTTTCTTT,CAWRRVLNTEAFF,TRBJ1-1,TRBV30,NA,NA
TGTGCCACCAGCAGAGATCTGGGTTTGAGTCAGCCCCAGCATTTT,CATSRDLGLSQPQHF,TRBJ1-5,TRBV15,NA,NA
TGTGCCAGCAGCGTAGGACAGGGATCAATGGGCGGGGAGCTGTTTTTT,CASSVGQGSMGGELFF,TRBJ2-2,TRBV7-6,TRBD1,once
TGTGCCAGCAGCTTGGCCGGCAGCGCTAGCACAGATACGCAGTATTTT,CASSLAGSASTDTQYF,TRBJ2-3,TRBV5-6,NA,NA
TGCGCCAGCAGCTTGGGGAGAATAGCCCCTGGGGCCAACGTCCTGACTTTC,CASSLGRIAPGANVLTF,TRBJ2-6,TRBV5-1,NA,NA
TGTGCCAGCAGCGTAGGCGGGAGGGACACAGATACGCAGTATTTT,CASSVGGRDTDTQYF,TRBJ2-3,TRBV9,TRBD2,NA
TGTGCCAGCAGCTTATTCCAGGAGCAGTACTTC,CASSLFQEQYF,TRBJ2-7,TRBV11-1,NA,NA
TGCGCCAGCAGTGAGTCGGCCGGTTACGAGCAGTACTTC,CASSESAGYEQYF,TRBJ2-7,TRBV10-2,NA,NA
TGTGCCAGCAGCTTTTTATTTAACAGGGCGGACACTGAAGCTTTCTTT,CASSFLFNRADTEAFF,TRBJ1-1,TRBV7-9,NA,NA
TGTGCCAGCAGCTCGACACAGGGTACGCAGTATTTT,CASSSTQGTQYF,TRBJ2-3,TRBV11-3,NA,NA
TGTGCCAGCAGCGTGGGGGGGGCAGATACGCAGTATTTT,CASSVGGADTQYF,TRBJ2-3,TRBV9,TRBD2,NA
TGTGCCAGCAGCCGTGGGGGCGGTTACAATGAGCAGTTCTTC,CASSRGGGYNEQFF,TRBJ2-1,TRBV7-2,NA,NA
TGCGCCAGCACACACCGCTCCACCGACGAGCAGTACTTC,CASTHRSTDEQYF,TRBJ2-7,TRBV10-2,NA,NA
TGCGCCAGCAGACCCGGGACTAGCGACAACTATGAGCAGTTCTTC,CASRPGTSDNYEQFF,TRBJ2-1,TRBV10-1,TRBD2,few
TGTGCCAGCAGCCGTACAGTAAATCAGCCCCAGCATTTT,CASSRTVNQPQHF,TRBJ1-5,TRBV3-1/TRBV3-2,NA,once
TGCGCCAGCAGCTTGGCCGCGGGAGATAATGAAAAACTGTTTTTT,CASSLAAGDNEKLFF,TRBJ1-4,TRBV5-1,NA,NA
TGTGCCAGCAGGGGACTAGCGGTCCCAACGGGGGATGAGCAGTTCTTC,CASRGLAVPTGDEQFF,TRBJ2-1,TRBV2,TRBD2,NA
TGTGCCAGCTCACCCCGGCAGGGTGAAAAACTGTTTTTT,CASSPRQGEKLFF,TRBJ1-4,TRBV18,NA,NA
TGTGCCAGCGCTGGACTAGGGAGCTCCTACGAGCAGTACTTC,CASAGLGSSYEQYF,TRBJ2-7,TRBV19,TRBD2,NA
TGTGCCAGCAGCGGCCAGGGGGCGGATAATGAAAAACTGTTTTTT,CASSGQGADNEKLFF,TRBJ1-4,TRBV9,TRBD1,NA
TGTGCCAGCAGTGAGACAGGGGGCACTGAAGCTTTCTTT,CASSETGGTEAFF,TRBJ1-1,TRBV12-3/TRBV12-4,TRBD1,NA
TGTGCCAGTACCCCCCCGGGGATAGTTTCACCCCTCCACTTT,CASTPPGIVSPLHF,TRBJ1-6,TRBV19,NA,NA
TGTGCCACCAGCAGAGATACTCGAACAGGGACTGGAAACACCATATATTTT,CATSRDTRTGTGNTIYF,TRBJ1-3,TRBV15,NA,NA
TGTGCCAGCAGCGTAGGGACACTAGATTCCTACAATGAGCAGTTCTTC,CASSVGTLDSYNEQFF,TRBJ2-1,TRBV9,NA,NA